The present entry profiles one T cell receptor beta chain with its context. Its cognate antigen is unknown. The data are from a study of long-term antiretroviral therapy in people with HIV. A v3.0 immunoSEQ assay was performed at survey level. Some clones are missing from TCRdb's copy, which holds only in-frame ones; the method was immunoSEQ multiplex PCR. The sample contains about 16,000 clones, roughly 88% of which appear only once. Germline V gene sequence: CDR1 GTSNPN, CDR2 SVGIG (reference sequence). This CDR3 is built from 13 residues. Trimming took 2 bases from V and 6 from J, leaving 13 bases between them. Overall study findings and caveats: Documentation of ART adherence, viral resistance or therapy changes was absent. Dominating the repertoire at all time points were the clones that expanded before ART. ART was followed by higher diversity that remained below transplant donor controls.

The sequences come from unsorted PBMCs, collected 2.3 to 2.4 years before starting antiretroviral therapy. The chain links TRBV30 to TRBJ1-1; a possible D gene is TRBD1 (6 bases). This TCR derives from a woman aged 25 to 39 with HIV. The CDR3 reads CAWSSGGHPEAFF. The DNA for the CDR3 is TGTGCCTGGAGTTCCGGGGGCCACCCTGAAGCTTTCTTT.